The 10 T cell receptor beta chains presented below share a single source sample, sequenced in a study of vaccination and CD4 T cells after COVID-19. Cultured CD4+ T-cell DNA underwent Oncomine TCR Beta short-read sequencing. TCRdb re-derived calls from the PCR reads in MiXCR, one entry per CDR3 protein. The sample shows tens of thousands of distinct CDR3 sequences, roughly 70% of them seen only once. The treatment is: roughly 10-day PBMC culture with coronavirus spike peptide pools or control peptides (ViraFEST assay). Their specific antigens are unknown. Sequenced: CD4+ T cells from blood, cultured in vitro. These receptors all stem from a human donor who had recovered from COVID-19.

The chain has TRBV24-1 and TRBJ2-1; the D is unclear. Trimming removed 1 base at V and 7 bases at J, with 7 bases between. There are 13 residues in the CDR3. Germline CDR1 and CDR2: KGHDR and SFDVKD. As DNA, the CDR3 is TGTGCCACCAGTGATTTATTTCGGAATGAGCAGTTCTTC. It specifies CATSDLFRNEQFF.

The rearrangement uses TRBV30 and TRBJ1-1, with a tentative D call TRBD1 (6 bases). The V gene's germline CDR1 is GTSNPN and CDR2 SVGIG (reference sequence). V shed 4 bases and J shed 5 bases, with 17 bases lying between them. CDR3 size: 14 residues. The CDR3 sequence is CAWKKGGPGTEAFF. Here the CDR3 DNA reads TGTGCCTGGAAAAAGGGGGGCCCGGGGACTGAAGCTTTCTTT. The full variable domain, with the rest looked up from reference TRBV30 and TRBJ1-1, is SQTIHQWPATLVQPVGSPLSLECTVEGTSNPNLYWYRQAAGRGLQLLFYSVGIGQISSEVPQNLSASRPQDRQFILSSKKLLLSDSGFYLCAWKKGGPGTEAFFGQGTRLTVV.

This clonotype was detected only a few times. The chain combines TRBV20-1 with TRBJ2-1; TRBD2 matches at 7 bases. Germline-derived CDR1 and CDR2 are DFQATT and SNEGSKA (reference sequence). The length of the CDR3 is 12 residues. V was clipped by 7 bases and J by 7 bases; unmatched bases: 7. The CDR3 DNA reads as TGCAGTGGGGGGACTACCATTAATGAGCAGTTCTTC. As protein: CSGGTTINEQFF.

The CDR3 region is CASTATGQGSAEAFF. DNA for the CDR3: TGTGCCAGCACTGCGACGGGACAGGGTTCCGCTGAAGCTTTCTTT. The genes are TRBV7-2 and TRBJ1-1, with 9 positions matching TRBD1. Germline V CDR1 and CDR2: SGHTA, FQGNSA. CDR3 length: 15 amino acids. With V trimmed by 7 bases and J by 6 bases, 12 bases remained unmatched.

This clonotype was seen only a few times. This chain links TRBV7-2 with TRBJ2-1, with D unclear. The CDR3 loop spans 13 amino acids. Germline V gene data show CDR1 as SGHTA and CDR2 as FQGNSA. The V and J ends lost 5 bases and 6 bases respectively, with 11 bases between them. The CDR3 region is CASSTNSANEQFF. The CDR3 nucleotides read TGTGCCAGCAGCACAAATTCCGCCAATGAGCAGTTCTTC.

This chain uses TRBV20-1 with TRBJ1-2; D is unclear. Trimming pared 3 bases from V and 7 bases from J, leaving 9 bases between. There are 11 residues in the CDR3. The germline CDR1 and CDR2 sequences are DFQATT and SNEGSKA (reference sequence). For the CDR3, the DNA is TGCAGTGCTAGTGAACAGTTTGGCTACACCTTC. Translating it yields CSASEQFGYTF.

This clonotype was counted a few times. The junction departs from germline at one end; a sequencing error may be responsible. The CDR3 DNA reads as TGTGCCAGCAGCTCGACCCGGGCTGGGAACACCATATATTTT. Residues: CASSSTRAGNTIYF. The chain links TRBV7-9 to TRBJ1-3, with D unclear. Germline V gene lookup returns CDR1 SEHNR and CDR2 FQNEAQ (reference sequence). The CDR3 has 14 residues.

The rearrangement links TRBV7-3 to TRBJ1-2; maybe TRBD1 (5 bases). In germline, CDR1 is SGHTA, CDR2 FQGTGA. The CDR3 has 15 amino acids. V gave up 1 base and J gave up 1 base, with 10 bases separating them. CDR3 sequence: CASSLMGGNNYGYTF. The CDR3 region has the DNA TGTGCCAGCAGCTTAATGGGGGGGAATAACTATGGCTACACCTTC.

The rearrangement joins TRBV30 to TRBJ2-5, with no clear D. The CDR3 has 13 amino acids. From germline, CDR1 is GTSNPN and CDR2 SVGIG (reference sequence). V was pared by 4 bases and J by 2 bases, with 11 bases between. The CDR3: CAWTLSLQETQYF. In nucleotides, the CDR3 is TGTGCCTGGACCCTCAGCCTACAAGAGACCCAGTACTTC. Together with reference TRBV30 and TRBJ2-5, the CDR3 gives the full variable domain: SQTIHQWPATLVQPVGSPLSLECTVEGTSNPNLYWYRQAAGRGLQLLFYSVGIGQISSEVPQNLSASRPQDRQFILSSKKLLLSDSGFYLCAWTLSLQETQYFGPGTRLLVL.

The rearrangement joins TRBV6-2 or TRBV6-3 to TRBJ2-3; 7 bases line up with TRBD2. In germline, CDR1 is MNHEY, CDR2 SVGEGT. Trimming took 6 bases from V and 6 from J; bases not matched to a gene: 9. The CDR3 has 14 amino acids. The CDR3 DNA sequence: TGTGCCAGCAGGCTAGCGGAAGGAGCGGATACGCAGTATTTT. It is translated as CASRLAEGADTQYF.